This record looks at one TCR beta chain sequence and its context. The sample belongs to a study of control samples from healthy donors and cancer patients. This CDR3 is 18 amino acids long. Germline CDR1 and CDR2: MDHEN and SYDVKM. V gave up 4 bases and J gave up 9 bases; unmatched junction bases: 14. TCRdb keeps only in-frame clones here, not all; method: immunoSEQ multiplex PCR. This sample has about 41,000 clones, with roughly 94% found just once. The chain joins TRBV28 to TRBJ2-1, with 14 bases that match TRBD2. Specimen: blood. This TCR came from a man aged 60 to 69 in good health. CDR3: CASSSNDRGTSGRFEQFF. In nucleotides, the CDR3 is TGTGCCAGCAGTTCAAACGACAGGGGGACTAGCGGGAGATTTGAGCAGTTCTTC.